Sequencing of this T cell receptor (beta chain) was carried out in a study of T cell responses to AZD1222 COVID-19 vaccine. The CDR3 covers 18 residues. Trimming cost V 6 bases and J 1 base; bases outside gene matches: 8. Germline lookup yields CDR1 MNHEY and CDR2 SMNVEV (reference sequence). The table came from immunoSEQ multiplex PCR; TCRdb's copy has only in-frame clones and leaves some out. The repertoire includes roughly 93,000 clones, about nine tenths of them detected once, and 20% to 30% sits in the top ten. The sample consisted of peripheral blood, taken on day 0 of AZD1222 vaccination. This clonotype was obtained from an adult in good health. V gene TRBV27 combines with J gene TRBJ2-5; 16 nucleotides match TRBD2. As DNA, the CDR3 is TGTGCCAGCAGCACTTCCGGGACTAGCGGGAGGGCCCAAGAGACCCAGTACTTC. Translation: CASSTSGTSGRAQETQYF.